What follows are 10 T cell receptor beta chains derived from one specimen sequenced in a study of beta chain features in type 1 diabetes. Study-level findings and limits: Across all four CD4+ subsets, people with type 1 diabetes showed modestly shorter TCRB CDR3s.

The entirety of the isolated RNA underwent reverse transcription, so expressed TCRB transcripts were sequenced. Only in-frame clones appear in the TCRdb table, and some are missing; sequencing was by immunoSEQ multiplex PCR. Among some 190,000 clones listed, 6.5% to 9.5% were seen once. No antigen has been assigned to these receptors. The sequencing sample was made of central memory CD4+ T cells from blood. Source of these receptors: a woman between 35 and 50 years old with type 1 diabetes.

This clone was counted a few times. This chain links TRBV5-4 with TRBJ1-1; D may be TRBD1 (5 bases). The length of the CDR3 is 12 residues. Trimming stripped 4 bases from V and 1 base from J, with 5 bases between. Germline V gene data show CDR1 as SGHNT and CDR2 as YYREEE (reference sequence). CDR3: CASSDRNTEAFF. CDR3 nucleotide sequence: TGTGCCAGCAGCGACAGGAACACTGAAGCTTTCTTT.

V and J are TRBV5-4 and TRBJ1-1; D uncertain. The CDR3 loop spans 13 amino acids. Trimming removed 0 bases at V and 1 base at J, with 4 bases between. CDR1 SGHNT and CDR2 YYREEE come from the germline V gene (reference sequence). The CDR3 is CASSLDRNTEAFF. The CDR3 DNA reads as TGTGCCAGCAGCTTGGACAGGAACACTGAAGCTTTCTTT. Drawing the rest from reference TRBV5-4 and TRBJ1-1, the complete variable domain is ETGVTQSPTHLIKTRGQQVTLRCSSQSGHNTVSWYQQALGQGPQFIFQYYREEENGRGNFPPRFSGLQFPNYSSELNVNALELDDSALYLCASSLDRNTEAFFGQGTRLTVV.

V and J are TRBV10-3 and TRBJ2-7; D is possibly TRBD2 (6 bases). The CDR3 loop spans 13 amino acids. The V end lost 4 bases, the J end lost 5 bases, and 12 bases lay between the germline ends. CDR1 is ENHRY and CDR2 is SYGVKD in the germline V gene. The CDR3 loop is CAISGLAFHEQYF. Written as DNA, the CDR3 is TGTGCCATCAGTGGCCTAGCGTTCCACGAGCAGTACTTC.

This clone appeared many times. J is TRBJ2-5 and V is TRBV7-9, with D tentatively TRBD1 (6 bases). This CDR3 spans 15 amino acids. Germline CDR1 reads SEHNR; CDR2 reads FQNEAQ (reference sequence). Between the trimmed V and J ends, which lost 4 bases and 5 bases, there was a span of 17 bases. CDR3 protein: CASSSPQGRRETQYF. The CDR3 DNA reads TGTGCCAGCAGCTCCCCTCAGGGGCGAAGGGAGACCCAGTACTTC.

This clone was recorded a few times. The chain carries TRBV4-3 and TRBJ2-1; TRBD2 agrees at 13 bases. Germline V gene data show CDR1 as LGHNA and CDR2 as YSLEER. Losses at the gene ends were 0 bases for V and 8 bases for J; bases not matched to a gene: 10. This CDR3 comprises 18 residues. CDR3 DNA sequence: TGCGCCAGCAGCCAAGAACTTCTTACTAGCGGGAGGGCGTATGAGCAGTTCTTC. Residues: CASSQELLTSGRAYEQFF.

This clone was seen a few times. This chain connects TRBV30 to TRBJ1-1; D not resolved. The CDR3 contains 13 residues. Deletions cut 3 bases from V and 5 bases from J, with 13 bases between. CDR1 and CDR2 (germline): GTSNPN, SVGIG (reference sequence). This CDR3 is CAWRPEMSTEAFF. The DNA for the CDR3 is TGTGCCTGGAGACCCGAGATGAGTACTGAAGCTTTCTTT.

This chain links TRBV18 with TRBJ2-1; tentatively, D is TRBD1 (6 bases). The CDR3 is 16 amino acids. Looked up from germline, CDR1 is KGHSH and CDR2 is LQKENI. V lost 6 bases to trimming and J lost 2 bases, with 17 bases between them. The CDR3 reads CASSLGTPVTYNEQFF. For the CDR3, the DNA is TGTGCCAGCTCCCTCGGGACACCGGTGACCTACAATGAGCAGTTCTTC. Full variable domain (remainder filled in from reference TRBV18 and TRBJ2-1): NAGVMQNPRHLVRRRGQEARLRCSPMKGHSHVYWYRQLPEEGLKFMVYLQKENIIDESGMPKERFSAEFPKEGPSILRIQQVVRGDSAAYFCASSLGTPVTYNEQFFGPGTRLTVL.

The CDR3 DNA sequence: TGTGCCAGCAGCCTTGGACAGGGAGTGAAGACCCAGTACTTC. Translating it yields CASSLGQGVKTQYF. J is TRBJ2-5 and V is TRBV4-2; the match to TRBD1 covers 8 bases. Looked up from germline, CDR1 is LGHNA and CDR2 is YNFKEQ. J gave up 6 bases and V 4 bases, and 7 bases lay outside the gene matches. This CDR3 is built from 14 residues.

This clone was detected a few times. The V and J genes are TRBV29-1 and TRBJ2-5, with TRBD2 as a possible D gene (6 bases). The J call could be wrong; TRBJ2-7 is a better fit for the DNA end. The germline gives CDR1 SQVTM, CDR2 ANQGSEA. The CDR3 length is 10 residues. DNA of the CDR3: TGCAGCGTTGCAGCGGGCGAGCAGTACTTC. Its protein is CSVAAGEQYF.

This clone has only a few counts. The chain has TRBV13 and TRBJ2-7, with D possibly matching TRBD1 (6 bases). Trimming removed 3 bases at V and 0 bases at J, with 12 bases between. Germline V gives CDR1 PRHDT, CDR2 FYEKMQ (reference sequence). CDR3 length: 15 residues. The CDR3 region is CASSFRGPSSYEQYF. The CDR3 coding sequence is TGTGCCAGCAGCTTCAGGGGCCCAAGCTCCTACGAGCAGTACTTC.